Listed here are 16 T cell receptor beta chains from one sample, sequenced in a study of STAT5B mutations in CD4+ large granular lymphocyte leukemia. The protocol was immunoSEQ multiplex PCR, while the TCRdb copy is restricted to in-frame clones and leaves out a portion. The table records approximately 28,000 clones, roughly nine tenths of them present only once. Sequencing was carried out using CD4+ T cells from blood buffy coats. Receptor source: a human donor in good health.

This rearrangement joins TRBV5-1 to TRBJ1-4; the match to TRBD1 covers 10 bases. The V segment lost 4 bases and the J segment 6 bases; nucleotides outside the gene matches: 6. CDR1 and CDR2 (germline): SGHRS, YFSETQ. There are 15 residues in the CDR3. CDR3 nucleotide sequence: TGCGCCAGCAGCACATGGACAGGGGGTGATGAAAAACTGTTTTTT. This translates into CASSTWTGGDEKLFF.

The V gene is TRBV6-5, the J gene TRBJ2-5; the D gene is possibly TRBD2 (5 bases). The CDR3 covers 13 residues. V lost 4 bases and J 2 bases, leaving 8 bases between the germline ends. The germline V gene encodes CDR1 MNHEY and CDR2 SVGAGI. The CDR3 DNA reads TGTGCCAGCAGTTCCGGACTTCAAGAGACCCAGTACTTC. Its translation: CASSSGLQETQYF.

The J gene is TRBJ2-3, the V gene TRBV5-4; no clear D gene. Germline V gene data show CDR1 as SGHNT and CDR2 as YYREEE (reference sequence). The CDR3 covers 16 residues. The V end was cut by 0 bases, the J end by 2 bases, with 13 bases between. This CDR3 reads CASSLGGIGFTDTQYF. In nucleotides, the CDR3 is TGTGCCAGCAGCTTGGGGGGAATCGGGTTCACAGATACGCAGTATTTT.

This clone was detected once. V usage is TRBV19 and J usage is TRBJ1-2; 10 nucleotides agree with TRBD1. The germline V gene encodes CDR1 LNHDA and CDR2 SQIVND (reference sequence). After removal of 6 bases from V and 3 bases from J, the junction contained 4 bases not matched to a gene. The CDR3 is 14 residues long. The CDR3 sequence is CASSQTGGYYGYTF. The CDR3 DNA sequence: TGTGCCAGTAGCCAGACAGGGGGCTACTATGGCTACACCTTC.

This chain joins TRBV6-1 and TRBJ2-7, with a possible D match to TRBD2 (5 bases). In germline, CDR1 is MNHNS, CDR2 SASEGT. There are 18 residues in the CDR3. The germline V and J ends were trimmed by 2 bases and 3 bases, with 23 bases remaining between them. CDR3 in DNA: TGTGCCAGCAGTGAATGGGGAATGATAGAACGGGGATTCTACGAGCAGTACTTC. Translation gives CASSEWGMIERGFYEQYF.

The chain uses TRBV27 and TRBJ2-1, with D possibly matching TRBD2 (5 bases). The CDR3 loop spans 16 amino acids. CDR1 MNHEY and CDR2 SMNVEV come from the germline V gene (reference sequence). V was trimmed by 5 bases and J by 2 bases, leaving 16 bases between them. The CDR3 DNA reads as TGTGCCAGCAGTCCCCGGGGTGCGTCCACCTACAATGAGCAGTTCTTC. Translated: CASSPRGASTYNEQFF.

V usage is TRBV28 and J usage is TRBJ2-7; 8 bases are shared with TRBD1. Germline CDR1 MDHEN, CDR2 SYDVKM. Unmatched junction bases numbered 9, after V lost 4 bases and J lost 4 bases. The CDR3 has 15 amino acids. CDR3 bases: TGTGCCAGCAGTTCCTCCGGGACAGGTGAATACGAGCAGTACTTC. This sequence encodes CASSSSGTGEYEQYF. The complete variable domain, with remaining parts taken from reference TRBV28 and TRBJ2-7, reads DVKVTQSSRYLVKRTGEKVFLECVQDMDHENMFWYRQDPGLGLRLIYFSYDVKMKEKGDIPEGYSVSREKKERFSLILESASTNQTSMYLCASSSSGTGEYEQYFGPGTRLTVT.

The rearrangement links TRBV19 to TRBJ1-1; 7 bases are a match to TRBD1. V trimming: 7 bases; J trimming: 4 bases; junction bases outside the gene matches: 9. Germline CDR1 reads LNHDA; CDR2 reads SQIVND (reference sequence). This CDR3 is built from 14 residues. The CDR3 DNA is TGTGCCAGTAAAACGACCAGGGGGGGCACTGAAGCTTTCTTT. Its protein is CASKTTRGGTEAFF.

The gene calls are TRBV14 and TRBJ2-1; 7 bases are a match to TRBD2. Unmatched junction bases numbered 0, after V lost 4 bases and J lost 9 bases. CDR1 is SGHDN and CDR2 is FVKESK in the germline V gene. The CDR3 contains 11 residues. CDR3 sequence reads: CASSLAGEQFF. The CDR3 DNA reads TGTGCCAGCAGCCTAGCGGGTGAGCAGTTCTTC.

V usage is TRBV11-2 and J usage is TRBJ2-5; D unresolved. V was trimmed by 6 bases and J by 4 bases, leaving 9 bases between them. The germline gives CDR1 SGHAT, CDR2 FQNNGV. The CDR3 sequence is 12 residues long. This CDR3 is CASSVRTETQYF. The CDR3 nucleotides are TGTGCCAGCAGTGTAAGGACAGAGACCCAGTACTTC.

This clone has a handful of counts. V usage is TRBV9 and J usage is TRBJ2-3, with a possible D match to TRBD1 (6 bases). Trimming removed 0 bases from V and 4 bases from J, with 12 bases in between. In germline, CDR1 is SGDLS, CDR2 YYNGEE. There are 15 residues in the CDR3. The CDR3 DNA sequence: TGTGCCAGCAGCGTAGAGGGCAGGGGAGCAGATACGCAGTATTTT. Translated: CASSVEGRGADTQYF.

The chain combines TRBV27 with TRBJ2-1, with 7 bases fitting TRBD1. The ends lost 2 bases at V and 7 bases at J; junction bases unmatched: 23. The CDR3 length is 20 residues. CDR1 and CDR2 (germline): MNHEY, SMNVEV (reference sequence). CDR3 loop: CASSLTFPTRATGSRNEQFF. The CDR3 coding sequence is TGTGCCAGCAGTTTAACCTTTCCCACACGAGCGACAGGGTCCCGGAATGAGCAGTTCTTC.

The CDR3 spells CASSLYADTQYF. The CDR3 bases are TGTGCCAGCAGTTTATATGCAGATACGCAGTATTTT. The gene calls are TRBV28 and TRBJ2-3; D is ambiguous. Trimming took 1 base from V and 4 from J, leaving 3 bases between them. CDR1 is MDHEN, CDR2 SYDVKM, per germline. This CDR3 region has 12 residues.

The chain links TRBV5-1 to TRBJ2-2; possible D gene TRBD2, 6 bases. CDR3 length: 19 amino acids. The V gene's germline CDR1 is SGHRS and CDR2 YFSETQ. V was pared by 1 base and J by 1 base, with 20 bases between. The CDR3, as DNA: TGCGCCAGCAGCTTGTACGGCTCTAGCGCGATACAGAACACCGGGGAGCTGTTTTTT. This gives the protein CASSLYGSSAIQNTGELFF.

The rearrangement links TRBV29-1 to TRBJ1-4; TRBD1 aligns across 7 bases. CDR1 SQVTM and CDR2 ANQGSEA come from the germline V gene. CDR3 length: 14 residues. After removal of 7 bases from V and 6 bases from J, the junction contained 11 bases not matched to a gene. The CDR3 sequence: CSAAGQGEDEKLFF. In DNA, the CDR3 is TGCAGCGCCGCGGGGCAGGGGGAGGATGAAAAACTGTTTTTT.

CDR3 sequence reads: CASSYGTGGELFF. In nucleotides, the CDR3 is TGTGCCAGCAGTTACGGGACAGGCGGGGAGCTGTTTTTT. The V gene is TRBV11-2, the J gene TRBJ2-2; TRBD1 agrees at 8 bases. CDR3 length equals 13 residues. The junction had 4 bases not matched to a gene; V was cut back by 6 bases and J by 7 bases. The germline CDR1 and CDR2 sequences are SGHAT and FQNNGV.